This entry is about one TCR beta chain. It has no known antigen specificity. One base away there is no much larger clone; base qualities are not given. The data were taken from a study of shared clonotypes between healthy human individuals (dated by TCRdb to 2020 to 2021). About the study as a whole: The cohort included three men and a couple of women between 18 and 49 years of age. For each donor, three plates each were used for CD4 naive and CD4 memory, two plates were used for CD8 naive, and one plate was used for CD8 memory. To estimate repertoire size and how much clonotype sharing occurs between individuals, the study deeply sequenced the blood TCR repertoires of roughly 5 healthy adults. Libraries were prepared and TCR repertoires were sequenced by different laboratories using diverse techniques, in order to increase sequencing depth and limit assay-specific biases. Leukapheresis yielded between about 0.85 and 10 billion PBMCs per donor.

General study outcomes and caveats: Because the study included a small number of donors, the genetic and exposure-history diversity represented was limited. Rarefaction of sorted-subset datasets indicated incomplete sequencing despite the large sequencing depth. Pairwise subsampling led to the expectation that sequencing depth would affect the degree of clonotype sharing among donors. Naive subsets generally had larger estimated clonotype richness than memory subsets. Compared with non-shared clonotypes, the clonotypes found in all four sorted-subset donors had higher generation probabilities. When several donors were compared, the shared fraction of clonotypes was 5% to 6.5% for naive CD4, roughly 3.3% for naive CD8, 2.3% for memory CD4, and less than 0.5% for memory CD8. Sampling was restricted to blood, and TCR repertoires in tissue are likely to differ from TCR repertoires in blood.

Using the deep immunoSEQ assay, TCR CDR3 regions were amplified from genomic DNA by multiplex PCR. For each cell subset, the extracted genomic DNA was distributed evenly across all wells of several immunoSEQ 96-well plates, and each plate served as one replicate. For sorted subsets, each replicate PCR was loaded with approximately 190 ng genomic DNA, equivalent to 32,000 or so T cell genomes. Purified libraries were quantified with a Qubit 3.0 fluorometer, sized on a Bioanalyzer 2100, and re-quantified with the KAPA Library Quantification kit. A separate single-read 150-cycle Illumina NextSeq 550 flow cell was used to sequence each immunoSEQ 96-well plate. Regarding the original processing steps: The immunoSEQ output contained only junctional sequences without quality scores, so filtering could not match that applied to full-length reads. Sequences were annotated with PyIR, a Python wrapper for IgBLAST v1.9, and V/J genes and CDR3 were assigned using IMGT germline references. Reads with weak V/J assignments (E-value above 1e-6), missing CDR3, stop codons, out-of-frame junctions, or ambiguous translated residues were removed. V3J clonotypes were defined by identical inferred V gene, J gene, and CDR3 amino acid sequence. The percentage overlap between two repertoires was calculated by dividing the number of shared unique clonotypes by the size of the smaller repertoire. Three approaches were used to assess repertoire richness: RTK rarefaction, the Chao1 estimator, and Recon v2.1 estimates of unobserved clonotypes. Generation probabilities for all TCRbeta clonotypes obtained by the gDNA method from a handful of donors were computed using OLGA. Entries here come from immuneACCESS through TCRdb and include only in-frame sequences with V and J called. Some clones fail to appear in such tables; in the studies checked, an unresolved V gene covers under half of the shortfall, and the cause of the remainder is unknown. The V and J calls and clone size come from that table; D and trimming were worked out from the DNA. This sample has around 600,000 clones in its table, and 95% to 98% of those were observed once. The ten biggest clones cover 0.3% to 0.35% of the sample.

Trimming takes 5 bases off V and 5 bases off J; junction bases not matched to a gene: 6. The CDR3 goes from the cysteine to the phenylalanine over 15 residues. Only the CDR3 DNA is retained, 45 bases long and in frame from the first base. The germline V gene (reference sequence) supplies CDR1 MNHEY and CDR2 SMNVEV. For the CD8 naive samples, CD45RO-negative cells were positively selected for CCR7, yielding a CD45RA+CCR7+ population from which TemRA cells were excluded. The donors were healthy, HIV-negative adults with no recently reported acute infections or vaccinations. All donors were Caucasian adults living in Nashville, Tennessee, USA. Blood was collected by leukapheresis, and PBMCs were isolated by Ficoll-Histopaque density gradient centrifugation and then cryopreserved in liquid nitrogen vapor phase. Analytical flow cytometry was used to check the purity and quantity of every magnetically sorted T cell population. Genomic DNA was isolated from every sorted fraction and measured by UV absorbance on a Nanodrop 2000c.

Sequencing used naive CD8+ T cells sorted from blood. Read against the paper, the sample's cell subset or site label means: CD45RA+CCR7+. This receptor was identified in a man aged 25 to 45 in good health. In this chain, TRBV27 is recombined with TRBJ2-7, with 13 bases matching TRBD2. The CDR3 amino acid sequence is: CASSPGLAGAHEQYF. The DNA sequence is given as TGTGCCAGCAGTCCAGGACTAGCGGGAGCCCACGAGCAGTACTTC.